A single sample gave rise to the 28 T cell receptor gamma chains below, sequenced in a study of gamma-delta T cells after stem cell transplantation. TCRdb re-called the RT-PCR reads using CATT. The data hold about 3,000 gamma-chain clones, with around 19% observed a single time. Sequencing input: gamma-delta T cells. The origin of the receptors is a human donor. It is not recorded whose cells these are; they may come from a transplant donor.

This clone has a handful of counts. V is TRGV2 and J is TRGJP2. CDR1 and CDR2 (germline): EGSNGY, YDSYNSKV. The V gene end was trimmed by 5 bases and the J gene end by 12 bases; junction bases not matched to a gene: 9. The CDR3 is made up of 12 amino acids. DNA of the CDR3: TGTGCCACCTGGGTTGGTATGAGGATCAAGACGTTT. Translated, it gives CATWVGMRIKTF.

CDR3 coding DNA: TGTGCCACCTGGGATGGGCGAAAGAGTAGTGATTGGATCAAGACGTTT. It encodes CATWDGRKSSDWIKTF. V is TRGV4 and J is TRGJP2. Germline lookup yields CDR1 EGSTGY and CDR2 YDSYTSSV. Trimming took 0 bases from V and 2 from J; bases not matched to a gene: 6. The CDR3 is made up of 16 amino acids.

This clone is labeled as medium-sized (0.01 to 0.1%). The genes are TRGV9 and TRGJ1 or TRGJ2. The CDR3 runs to 12 residues. In germline, CDR1 is GITISATS, CDR2 ISYDGTV (reference sequence). V dropped 0 bases and J dropped 10; count of bases not matched to a gene: 6. CDR3 DNA sequence: TGTGCCTTGTGGGAGGTGCCTCGGAAGAAACTCTTT. This encodes CALWEVPRKKLF.

There are a few counts of this clone. Since a far larger clone is one base different, this is likely a read error. The rearrangement uses TRGV9 and TRGJP. The V segment lost 0 bases and the J segment 7 bases; nucleotides outside the gene matches: 3. CDR1 and CDR2 (germline): GITISATS, ISYDGTV (reference sequence). CDR3 length: 16 residues. The CDR3 nucleotides read TGTGCCTTGTGGGAGGTGCATGAGTTGGGCAAAAAAATCAAGGTATTT. It codes for CALWEVHELGKKIKVF.

This clone was detected only a few times. The chain employs TRGV3 and TRGJ1 or TRGJ2. The CDR3 is 12 residues long. Trimming cost V 5 bases and J 8 bases; bases outside gene matches: 9. Germline CDR1 VTNTFY, CDR2 YDVSTARD (reference sequence). The CDR3 DNA reads as TGTGCCACCTGGGGCCCTCCAAATAAGAAACTCTTT. Protein product: CATWGPPNKKLF.

On this clone itself: The sample carries other DNA sequences with the same CDR3. The chain couples TRGV4 to TRGJ1 or TRGJ2. CDR1 EGSTGY and CDR2 YDSYTSSV come from the germline V gene. The CDR3 totals 14 residues. The V segment lost 0 bases and the J segment 4 bases; nucleotides outside the gene matches: 6. CDR3 sequence (DNA): TGTGCCACCTGGGATGGGCCGGGGTATTATAAGAAACTCTTT. It translates to CATWDGPGYYKKLF.

This clone is categorized as medium-sized. CDR3 bases: TGTGCCTTGTGGGAGGTTTCGAATTATTATAAGAAACTCTTT. Amino acids: CALWEVSNYYKKLF. The chain employs TRGV9 and TRGJ1 or TRGJ2. Germline V CDR1 and CDR2: GITISATS, ISYDGTV (reference sequence). V shed 1 base and J 0 bases; nucleotides not matched to a gene: 3. The CDR3 contains 14 residues.

The chain combines TRGV3 with TRGJ1 or TRGJ2. Unmatched junction bases numbered 6, after V lost 0 bases and J lost 10 bases. Germline V gene data show CDR1 as VTNTFY and CDR2 as YDVSTARD (reference sequence). The CDR3 contains 12 residues. CDR3: CATWDRPEKKLF. The CDR3 bases are TGTGCCACCTGGGACAGGCCGGAAAAGAAACTCTTT.

A word on this clone: One end of the junction fails to match germline, which may point to a read error. Other DNA sequences in this specimen translate into the identical CDR3. The chain has TRGV9 and TRGJ1 or TRGJ2. This CDR3 is built from 12 residues. Germline values: CDR1 GITISATS, CDR2 ISYDGTV (reference sequence). The CDR3 is CALWEVYYKKLF. The CDR3 nucleotides read TGCGCCTTGTGGGAGGTGTATTATAAGAAACTCTTT.

This clone turned up a few times. The gene calls are TRGV3 and TRGJP2. V dropped 3 bases and J dropped 6; count of bases not matched to a gene: 7. The CDR3 has 14 residues. Per germline, CDR1 VTNTFY and CDR2 YDVSTARD (reference sequence). The CDR3 region is CATWDPEGDWIKTF. Written as DNA, the CDR3 is TGTGCCACCTGGGACCCGGAGGGTGATTGGATCAAGACGTTT.

Points on this clone: Being one base from a much bigger clone, this may be a read error. This sequence joins TRGV9 and TRGJ1 or TRGJ2. The junction had 11 bases not matched to a gene; V was cut back by 0 bases and J by 6 bases. The CDR3 is 15 amino acids. Germline loops: CDR1 GITISATS, CDR2 ISYDGTV (reference sequence). CDR3 sequence: CALWEVQKKIYKKLF. The CDR3 DNA follows: TGTGCCTTGTGGGAGGTGCAAAAGAAAATTTATAAGAAACTCTTT.

There are a few counts of this clone. V and J are TRGV3 and TRGJ1 or TRGJ2. This CDR3 comprises 12 residues. Trimming cost V 0 bases and J 10 bases; bases outside gene matches: 6. Germline V lookup: CDR1 VTNTFY, CDR2 YDVSTARD (reference sequence). CDR3 in amino acids: CATWDRRWKKLF. CDR3 nucleotides: TGTGCCACCTGGGACAGGCGTTGGAAGAAACTCTTT.

This chain connects TRGV2 to TRGJ1 or TRGJ2. The ends lost 0 bases at V and 5 bases at J; junction bases unmatched: 7. Germline V gene lookup returns CDR1 EGSNGY and CDR2 YDSYNSKV. The CDR3 spans 14 residues. The chain's CDR3 is CATWDGGSDYKKLF. DNA for the CDR3: TGTGCCACCTGGGACGGGGGAAGTGATTATAAGAAACTCTTT.

Concerning this clone itself: In the same sample, other DNA sequences code for this CDR3. The gene calls are TRGV3 and TRGJP2. The J segment lost 1 base and the V segment lost 0 bases, leaving 2 bases of the junction unmatched. Germline CDR1 and CDR2: VTNTFY and YDVSTARD (reference sequence). The CDR3 is made up of 15 amino acids. CDR3 coding DNA: TGTGCCACCTGGGACAGGCTTAGTAGTGATTGGATCAAGACGTTT. Amino acids: CATWDRLSSDWIKTF.

CDR3 sequence (DNA): TGTGCCACCTGGGGCGGTTCTAGGGATAGGGGTAAGAAACTCTTT. Translation gives CATWGGSRDRGKKLF. The V gene is TRGV3, the J gene TRGJ1 or TRGJ2. With 5 bases clipped from V and 9 bases from J, the junction kept 19 bases outside the gene matches. Germline V gives CDR1 VTNTFY, CDR2 YDVSTARD (reference sequence). The CDR3 runs to 15 residues.

Concerning this clone itself: The identical CDR3 is also encoded by other nucleotide sequences in the sample. CDR3 sequence: CALWELQELGKKIKVF. CDR3 coding DNA: TGTGCCTTGTGGGAGCTACAAGAGTTGGGCAAAAAAATCAAGGTATTT. V is TRGV9 and J is TRGJP. Germline values: CDR1 GITISATS, CDR2 ISYDGTV (reference sequence). This CDR3 has 16 amino acids. Losses at the gene ends were 3 bases for V and 4 bases for J; bases not matched to a gene: 3.

By frequency in the sample, this clone is medium-sized (0.01 to 0.1%). The chain joins TRGV2 to TRGJ1 or TRGJ2. CDR3 length: 10 amino acids. The junction had 3 bases not matched to a gene; V was cut back by 1 base and J by 12 bases. Germline CDR1 EGSNGY, CDR2 YDSYNSKV. CDR3 in amino acids: CATWDGPKLF. The DNA of the CDR3 is TGTGCCACCTGGGACGGCCCGAAACTCTTT.

This clone ranks as medium-sized. The V call is TRGV9, the J call TRGJ1 or TRGJ2. The junction had 6 bases not matched to a gene; V was cut back by 4 bases and J by 0 bases. The CDR3 totals 14 residues. CDR1 is GITISATS and CDR2 is ISYDGTV in the germline V gene (reference sequence). The CDR3 bases are TGTGCCTTGTGGGATCTAAGGAATTATTATAAGAAACTCTTT. Encoded protein: CALWDLRNYYKKLF.

This clone was picked up a small number of times. This rearrangement joins TRGV5 to TRGJ1 or TRGJ2. The CDR3 has 11 amino acids. CDR1 is VINAFY and CDR2 is YDVSNSKD in the germline V gene. V gave up 10 bases and J gave up 1 base; unmatched junction bases: 4. Here the CDR3 DNA reads TGTGCCACGTTTAATTATTATAAGAAACTCTTT. Translating it yields CATFNYYKKLF.

The J gene is TRGJ1 or TRGJ2, the V gene TRGV2. V was clipped by 1 base and J by 10 bases; unmatched bases: 7. CDR3 length equals 12 residues. CDR1 is EGSNGY, CDR2 YDSYNSKV, per germline. The CDR3 sequence is CATWDGPRKKLF. The CDR3, as DNA: TGTGCCACCTGGGACGGCCCAAGGAAGAAACTCTTT.

As concerns this clone: One end of the junction is discordant with germline, which a read error may explain. The same CDR3 also results from other DNA sequences found in this sample. This rearrangement joins TRGV2 to TRGJ1 or TRGJ2. In germline, CDR1 is EGSNGY, CDR2 YDSYNSKV. This CDR3 region has 13 residues. CDR3: CATWDGPDYKKLF. Written as DNA, the CDR3 is TGCGCCACCTGGGACGGGCCGGATTATAAGAAACTCTTT.

In nucleotides, the CDR3 is TGTGCCTTGTGGGAGGTGAATAGTTATAAGAAACTCTTT. Translating it yields CALWEVNSYKKLF. V usage is TRGV9 and J usage is TRGJ1 or TRGJ2. CDR3 length: 13 residues. The germline gives CDR1 GITISATS, CDR2 ISYDGTV (reference sequence). With 0 bases clipped from V and 6 bases from J, the junction kept 5 bases outside the gene matches.

The chain recombines TRGV4 with TRGJ1 or TRGJ2. This CDR3 region has 13 residues. CDR1 and CDR2 (germline): EGSTGY, YDSYTSSV. The J segment lost 2 bases and the V segment lost 4 bases, leaving 5 bases of the junction unmatched. The CDR3 nucleotides read TGTGCCACCTGGGAAATATATTATTATAAGAAACTCTTT. Protein sequence: CATWEIYYYKKLF.

About this clone: Possible read error: a much larger clone is one base away. V and J are TRGV2 and TRGJ1 or TRGJ2. V shed 3 bases, J shed 2 bases, and the junction held 4 bases outside the gene matches. This CDR3 has 13 residues. Germline assignment: CDR1 EGSNGY and CDR2 YDSYNSKV. The CDR3 here is CATWDRYYYKKLF. The CDR3 bases are TGTGCCACCTGGGACAGGTATTATTATAAGAAACTCTTT.

This clone turned up a few times. The CDR3 here is CALWEVRQDSSDWIKTF. The CDR3 DNA reads as TGTGCCTTGTGGGAGGTGCGGCAGGATAGTAGTGATTGGATCAAGACGTTT. The genes are TRGV9 and TRGJP2. The V and J ends lost 0 bases and 0 bases, in that order; junction bases with no gene match: 7. Looked up from germline, CDR1 is GITISATS and CDR2 is ISYDGTV (reference sequence). This CDR3 region has 17 residues.

Points on this clone: Other DNA sequences in the sample encode the same CDR3. V usage is TRGV9 and J usage is TRGJ1 or TRGJ2. CDR1 is GITISATS and CDR2 is ISYDGTV in the germline V gene (reference sequence). Unmatched junction bases numbered 2, after V lost 0 bases and J lost 0 bases. The CDR3 has 14 residues. CDR3 loop: CALWEVPNYYKKLF. The DNA of the CDR3 is TGTGCCTTGTGGGAGGTGCCGAATTATTATAAGAAACTCTTT.

Concerning this clone itself: At one end, the junction sequence differs from germline, possibly due to a read error. The rearrangement joins TRGV9 to TRGJ1 or TRGJ2. The CDR3 consists of 13 residues. Germline CDR1 is GITISATS and CDR2 is ISYDGTV (reference sequence). Written as DNA, the CDR3 is TGTGCCTTGAGGGAGGTCAATTATTATAAGAAACTCTTT. Its translation is CALREVNYYKKLF.

With respect to this clone: Other DNA sequences within the sample encode an identical CDR3. This chain connects TRGV3 to TRGJP2. Germline V gene sequence: CDR1 VTNTFY, CDR2 YDVSTARD (reference sequence). The CDR3 is made up of 15 amino acids. J was trimmed by 3 bases and V by 0 bases; bases with no gene match: 4. CDR3: CATWDRPGSDWIKTF. The CDR3 nucleotides read TGTGCCACCTGGGACAGGCCCGGTAGTGATTGGATCAAGACGTTT.